A selection of T cell receptor beta chains follows, all from one sample in a study of human T cells and chemical hapten exposure. TCRdb independently ran MiXCR on the RACE reads; one entry per CDR3 protein. The sample has just under 60,000 distinct CDR3 sequences, around 12% seen once. The sequencing used whole blood, collected in connection with sensitization to the hapten diphenylcyclopropenone (DPC). The receptor set was obtained from a young man with alopecia areata. Some clones in this sample may be carry-over from other donors' samples. Each CDR3 is given with its conserved first and last residue. The D gene is left open where the match is weak. Clone size is not always given. Where it is, it says once, few, many or a class for expanded clones.

d_gene	v_gene	abundance	j_gene	CDR3aa	CDR3nt
TRBD1	TRBV4-2	.	TRBJ1-5	CASSTDRGENQPQHF	TGTGCCAGCAGCACGGACAGGGGGGAAAATCAGCCCCAGCATTTT
TRBD1	TRBV5-6	few	TRBJ2-4	CASSLLRQGVGIQYF	TGTGCCAGCAGCTTGCTACGGCAGGGGGTGGGCATTCAGTACTTC
.	TRBV7-9	few	TRBJ1-2	CASSLGGGIRDYGYTF	TGTGCCAGCAGCTTAGGGGGAGGAATTCGGGACTATGGCTACACCTTC
.	TRBV30	.	TRBJ2-7	CAWSSGASYEQYF	TGTGCCTGGAGTTCGGGAGCCTCCTACGAGCAGTACTTC
.	TRBV10-2	many	TRBJ1-1	CASSEWGTEAFF	TGCGCCAGCAGCGAGTGGGGGACTGAAGCTTTCTTT
.	TRBV7-2	few	TRBJ2-7	CASSSIRYEQYF	TGTGCCAGCAGCTCGATCCGCTACGAGCAGTACTTC
TRBD1	TRBV2	.	TRBJ2-5	CASSQQGIAETQYF	TGTGCCAGCAGTCAACAGGGGATAGCAGAGACCCAGTACTTC
.	TRBV28	once	TRBJ2-7	CASGPLYEQYF	TGTGCCAGCGGACCTCTCTACGAGCAGTACTTC
.	TRBV7-9	many	TRBJ1-2	CASSPDMNYGYTF	TGTGCCAGCAGCCCGGACATGAACTATGGCTACACCTTC
.	TRBV6-6	.	TRBJ2-2	CASSLNSGELFF	TGTGCCAGCAGCCTCAATTCCGGGGAGCTGTTTTTT
.	TRBV18	many	TRBJ1-2	CASSGDLGEAYGYTF	TGTGCCAGCTCAGGAGACCTAGGGGAGGCCTATGGCTACACCTTC
.	TRBV14	.	TRBJ2-3	CASSFGPGLSDTQYF	TGTGCCAGCAGCTTCGGACCAGGCCTGTCAGATACGCAGTATTTT
.	TRBV6-2/TRBV6-3	.	TRBJ2-1	CASSSQWGTENNEQFF	TGTGCCAGCAGCTCCCAGTGGGGGACGGAGAACAATGAGCAGTTCTTC
.	TRBV6-5	.	TRBJ1-5	CASSYSASGKQPQHF	TGTGCCAGCAGTTACTCGGCTTCAGGGAAACAGCCCCAGCATTTT
.	TRBV20-1	.	TRBJ1-2	CSAPPPGGYTF	TGCAGTGCTCCCCCCCCGGGAGGCTACACCTTC
.	TRBV30	.	TRBJ1-2	CAWSVAGRSYGYTF	TGTGCCTGGAGTGTAGCCGGCCGAAGCTATGGCTACACCTTC
.	TRBV4-2	few	TRBJ1-1	CASSQDWQGANTEAFF	TGTGCCAGCAGCCAAGATTGGCAGGGAGCTAACACTGAAGCTTTCTTT
.	TRBV6-1	few	TRBJ2-7	CASTQARQLSPYEQYF	TGTGCCAGCACCCAAGCCCGACAGCTATCACCCTACGAGCAGTACTTC
.	TRBV10-2	few	TRBJ2-7	CASNRPVQYF	TGCGCCAGCAATAGGCCAGTTCAGTACTTC
.	TRBV10-3	once	TRBJ2-3	CATETADTQYF	TGTGCCACGGAAACAGCAGATACGCAGTATTTT
.	TRBV7-4	.	TRBJ1-1	CASSPSFKGEGTEAFF	TGTGCCAGCAGCCCCTCCTTTAAAGGGGAGGGCACTGAAGCTTTCTTT
.	TRBV7-6	many	TRBJ1-5	CASSLAGGLTDQPQHF	TGTGCCAGCAGCTTAGCGGGGGGTTTAACAGATCAGCCCCAGCATTTT
.	TRBV2	.	TRBJ1-2	CASRDRANYGYTF	TGTGCCAGCAGGGACAGAGCTAACTATGGCTACACCTTC
.	TRBV5-1	many	TRBJ1-4	CASSLSGTSTEKLFF	TGCGCCAGCAGCTTGTCCGGGACTTCAACGGAAAAACTGTTTTTT
.	TRBV3-1	many	TRBJ2-5	CASTASQTQYF	TGTGCCAGCACAGCCAGCCAGACCCAGTACTTC
.	TRBV11-2	many	TRBJ1-5	CASSPLSAGQPQHF	TGTGCCAGCAGCCCCCTCAGTGCTGGTCAGCCCCAGCATTTT
.	TRBV7-9	.	TRBJ2-1	CASSLAELREQFF	TGTGCCAGCAGCTTAGCCGAACTGCGGGAGCAGTTCTTC
.	TRBV6-6	.	TRBJ2-7	CASSPGFYEQYF	TGTGCCAGCAGCCCCGGATTCTACGAGCAGTACTTC
.	TRBV6-2/TRBV6-3	many	TRBJ1-1	CASRGDTEAFF	TGTGCCAGCAGGGGTGACACTGAAGCTTTCTTT
.	TRBV6-5	.	TRBJ1-5	CASTERGASNNQPQHF	TGTGCCAGCACGGAAAGGGGCGCTTCCAATAATCAGCCCCAGCATTTT
TRBD1	TRBV29-1	.	TRBJ2-7	CSVGTGASYEQYF	TGCAGCGTTGGGACAGGGGCCTCCTACGAGCAGTACTTC
TRBD1	TRBV7-9	few	TRBJ1-2	CASSLAGTANYGYTF	TGTGCCAGCAGCTTAGCCGGGACAGCCAACTATGGCTACACCTTC
TRBD1	TRBV28	few	TRBJ1-2	CASSFGTGNGYTF	TGTGCCAGCAGTTTTGGGACAGGGAATGGCTACACCTTC
.	TRBV18	many	TRBJ2-7	CASSSRQDYEQYF	TGTGCCAGCTCATCCAGACAGGACTACGAGCAGTACTTC
.	TRBV7-2	.	TRBJ1-5	CASSLRYQPQHF	TGTGCCAGCAGCCTCAGGTATCAGCCCCAGCATTTT
TRBD2	TRBV6-5	.	TRBJ2-1	CASRLTSGFYNEQFF	TGTGCCAGCAGACTGACTAGCGGGTTTTACAATGAGCAGTTCTTC
.	TRBV6-2/TRBV6-3	many	TRBJ2-7	CASREWDEQYF	TGTGCCAGCAGGGAGTGGGACGAGCAGTACTTC
TRBD1	TRBV29-1	few	TRBJ2-7	CSVDAGTGSYEQYF	TGCAGCGTTGATGCGGGGACAGGGTCCTACGAGCAGTACTTC
.	TRBV5-1	many	TRBJ1-6	CASSLAGRAGSPLHF	TGCGCCAGCAGCCTTGCAGGAAGGGCGGGATCACCCCTCCACTTT
TRBD1	TRBV27	few	TRBJ1-1	CASSSRTGGWVTEAFF	TGTGCCAGCAGTTCCAGGACAGGGGGCTGGGTCACTGAAGCTTTCTTT
.	TRBV3-1	many	TRBJ2-1	CASSQGLNYNEQFF	TGTGCCAGCAGCCAGGGACTGAATTACAATGAGCAGTTCTTC
TRBD1	TRBV28	.	TRBJ1-3	CASSPTGRDGNTIYF	TGTGCCAGCAGTCCGACAGGGAGGGACGGAAACACCATATATTTT
.	TRBV30	many	TRBJ2-7	CAWSVLSYEQYF	TGTGCCTGGAGTGTACTCTCCTACGAGCAGTACTTC
.	TRBV4-1	many	TRBJ1-4	CASSQVGSKLFF	TGCGCCAGCAGCCAAGTCGGGTCGAAACTGTTTTTT
.	TRBV29-1	few	TRBJ1-1	CSVSVNTEAFF	TGCAGCGTCTCAGTGAACACTGAAGCTTTCTTT
.	TRBV6-6	few	TRBJ1-4	CASSTLPRGTALPDNEKLFF	TGTGCCAGCAGTACCCTCCCCCGAGGGACCGCCTTACCCGATAATGAAAAACTGTTTTTT
TRBD2	TRBV7-3	many	TRBJ2-1	CASTTTGGAYNEQFF	TGTGCCAGCACCACCACCGGGGGGGCGTACAATGAGCAGTTCTTC
.	TRBV5-1	many	TRBJ2-1	CASSWDGNEQFF	TGCGCCAGCAGCTGGGACGGGAATGAGCAGTTCTTC